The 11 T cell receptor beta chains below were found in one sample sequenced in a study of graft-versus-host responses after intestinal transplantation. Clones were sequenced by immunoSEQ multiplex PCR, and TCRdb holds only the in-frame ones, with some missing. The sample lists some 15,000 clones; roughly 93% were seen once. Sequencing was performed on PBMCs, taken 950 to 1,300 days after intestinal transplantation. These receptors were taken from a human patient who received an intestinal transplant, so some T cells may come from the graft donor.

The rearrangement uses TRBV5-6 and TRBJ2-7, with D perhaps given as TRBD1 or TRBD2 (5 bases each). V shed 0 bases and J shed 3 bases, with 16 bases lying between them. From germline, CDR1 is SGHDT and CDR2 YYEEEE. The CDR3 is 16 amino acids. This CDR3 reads CASSLAGRGGGYEQYF. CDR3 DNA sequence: TGTGCCAGCAGCTTGGCCGGACGGGGTGGGGGCTACGAGCAGTACTTC.

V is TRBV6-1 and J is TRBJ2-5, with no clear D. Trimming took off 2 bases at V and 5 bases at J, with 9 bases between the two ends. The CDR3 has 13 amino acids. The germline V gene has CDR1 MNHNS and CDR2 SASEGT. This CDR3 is CASSEFRVETQYF. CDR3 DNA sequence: TGTGCCAGCAGTGAATTTAGGGTGGAGACCCAGTACTTC.

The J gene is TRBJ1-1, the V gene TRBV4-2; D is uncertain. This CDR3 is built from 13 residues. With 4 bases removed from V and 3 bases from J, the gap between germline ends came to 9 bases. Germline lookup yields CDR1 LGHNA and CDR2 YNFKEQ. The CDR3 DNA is TGTGCCAGCAGCCCCCTCGACGACACTGAAGCTTTCTTT. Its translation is CASSPLDDTEAFF.

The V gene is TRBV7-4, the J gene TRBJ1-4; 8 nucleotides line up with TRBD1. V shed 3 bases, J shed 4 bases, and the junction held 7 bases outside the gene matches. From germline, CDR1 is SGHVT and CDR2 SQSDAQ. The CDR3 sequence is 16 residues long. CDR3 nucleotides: TGTGCCAGCAGCTTGGGCGACAGGGGTCTTAATGAAAAACTGTTTTTT. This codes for CASSLGDRGLNEKLFF.

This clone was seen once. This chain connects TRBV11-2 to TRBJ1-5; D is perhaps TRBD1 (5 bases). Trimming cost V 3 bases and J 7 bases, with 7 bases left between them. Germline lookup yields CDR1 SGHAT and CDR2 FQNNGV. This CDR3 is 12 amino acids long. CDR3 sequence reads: CASSFEGQPQHF. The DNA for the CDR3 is TGTGCCAGCAGCTTCGAGGGGCAGCCCCAGCATTTT.

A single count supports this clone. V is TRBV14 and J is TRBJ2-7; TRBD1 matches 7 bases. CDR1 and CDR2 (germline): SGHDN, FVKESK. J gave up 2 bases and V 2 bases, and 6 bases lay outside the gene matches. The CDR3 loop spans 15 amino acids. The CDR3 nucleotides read TGTGCCAGCAGCCAAACAGGGGAGAGGCCCTACGAGCAGTACTTC. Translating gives CASSQTGERPYEQYF.

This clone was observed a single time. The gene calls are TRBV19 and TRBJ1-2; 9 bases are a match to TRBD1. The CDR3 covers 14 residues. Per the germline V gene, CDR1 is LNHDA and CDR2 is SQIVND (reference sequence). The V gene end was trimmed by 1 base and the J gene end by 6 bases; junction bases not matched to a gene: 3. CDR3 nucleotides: TGTGCCAGTAGTATAGTGGGACAGGGTCATGGCTACACCTTC. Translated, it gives CASSIVGQGHGYTF.

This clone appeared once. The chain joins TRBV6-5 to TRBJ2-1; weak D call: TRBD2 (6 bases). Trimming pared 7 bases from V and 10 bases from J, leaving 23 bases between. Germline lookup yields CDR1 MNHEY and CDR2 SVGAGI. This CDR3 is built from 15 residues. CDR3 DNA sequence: TGTGCCAGCACCCGTAGCGGCGCGGACATTCGGGAGCAGTTCTTC. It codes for CASTRSGADIREQFF.

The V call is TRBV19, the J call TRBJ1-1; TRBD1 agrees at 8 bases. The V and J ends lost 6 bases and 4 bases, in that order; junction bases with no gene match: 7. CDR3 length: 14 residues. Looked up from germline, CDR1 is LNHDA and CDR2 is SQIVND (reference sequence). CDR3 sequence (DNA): TGTGCCAGTAGGGAGGACAGGGCGGGCACTGAAGCTTTCTTT. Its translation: CASREDRAGTEAFF.

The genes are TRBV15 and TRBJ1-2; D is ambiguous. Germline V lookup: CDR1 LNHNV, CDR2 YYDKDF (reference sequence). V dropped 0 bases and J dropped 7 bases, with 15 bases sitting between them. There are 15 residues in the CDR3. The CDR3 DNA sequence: TGTGCCACCAGCAGAGATGGATGGGTAGGAGGTGGCTACACCTTC. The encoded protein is CATSRDGWVGGGYTF.

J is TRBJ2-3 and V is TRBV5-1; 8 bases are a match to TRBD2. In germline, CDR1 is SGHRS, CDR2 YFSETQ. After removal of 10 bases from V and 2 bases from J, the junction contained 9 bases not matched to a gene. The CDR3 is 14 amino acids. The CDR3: CASEEAGVTDTQYF. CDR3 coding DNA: TGCGCCTCCGAAGAAGCGGGGGTCACAGATACGCAGTATTTT.